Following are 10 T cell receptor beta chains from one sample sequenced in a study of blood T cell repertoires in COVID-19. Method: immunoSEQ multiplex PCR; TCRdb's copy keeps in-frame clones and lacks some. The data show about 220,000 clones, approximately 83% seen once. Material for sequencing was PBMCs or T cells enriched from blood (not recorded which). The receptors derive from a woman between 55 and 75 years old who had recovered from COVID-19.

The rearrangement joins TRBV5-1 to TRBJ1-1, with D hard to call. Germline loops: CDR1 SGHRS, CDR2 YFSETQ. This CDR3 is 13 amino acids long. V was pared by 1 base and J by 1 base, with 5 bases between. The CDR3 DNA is TGCGCCAGCAGCTTGCTAGGGAACACTGAAGCTTTCTTT. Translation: CASSLLGNTEAFF.

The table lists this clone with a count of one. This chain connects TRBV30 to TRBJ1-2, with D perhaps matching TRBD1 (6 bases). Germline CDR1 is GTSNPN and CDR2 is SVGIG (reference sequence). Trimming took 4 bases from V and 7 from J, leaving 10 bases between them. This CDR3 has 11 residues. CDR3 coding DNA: TGTGCCTGGAATAGAGGGGGTGGCTACACCTTC. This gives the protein CAWNRGGGYTF.

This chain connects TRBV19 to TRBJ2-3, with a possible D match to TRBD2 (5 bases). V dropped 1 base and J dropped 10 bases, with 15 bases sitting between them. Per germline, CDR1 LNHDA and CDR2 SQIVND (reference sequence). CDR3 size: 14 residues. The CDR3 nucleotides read TGTGCCAGTAGTATAGGACACACTCGGGGTGCGCAGTATTTT. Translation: CASSIGHTRGAQYF.

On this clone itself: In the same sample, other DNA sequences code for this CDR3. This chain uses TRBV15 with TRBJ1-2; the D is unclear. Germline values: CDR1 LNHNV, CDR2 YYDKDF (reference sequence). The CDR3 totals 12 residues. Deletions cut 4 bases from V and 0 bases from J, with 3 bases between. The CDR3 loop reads CATSTSNYGYTF. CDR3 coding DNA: TGTGCCACCAGCACCTCTAACTATGGCTACACCTTC. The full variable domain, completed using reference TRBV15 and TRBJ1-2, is DAMVIQNPRYQVTQFGKPVTLSCSQTLNHNVMYWYQQKSSQAPKLLFHYYDKDFNNEADTPDNFQSRRPNTSFCFLDIRSPGLGDTAMYLCATSTSNYGYTFGSGTRLTVV.

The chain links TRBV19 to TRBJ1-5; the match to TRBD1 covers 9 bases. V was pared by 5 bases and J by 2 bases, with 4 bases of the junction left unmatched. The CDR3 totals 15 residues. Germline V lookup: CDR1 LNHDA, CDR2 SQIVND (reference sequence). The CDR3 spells CASSPRTGGNQPQHF. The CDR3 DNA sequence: TGTGCCAGTAGTCCAAGGACAGGGGGCAATCAGCCCCAGCATTTT.

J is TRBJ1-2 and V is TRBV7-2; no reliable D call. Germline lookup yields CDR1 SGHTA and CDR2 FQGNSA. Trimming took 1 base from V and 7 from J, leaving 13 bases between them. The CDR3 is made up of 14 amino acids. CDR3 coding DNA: TGTGCCAGCAGCTTAGAGGACGTGGGAGGTGGCTACACCTTC. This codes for CASSLEDVGGGYTF.

CDR3 in DNA: TGTGCCAGCAGCTTTCTTAAATTGGGCGAGCAGTTCTTC. Its translation is CASSFLKLGEQFF. The chain employs TRBV7-3 and TRBJ2-1; D is uncertain. The length of the CDR3 is 13 residues. Trimming left V 3 bases short and J 10 bases short, with 13 bases between. Germline CDR1 and CDR2: SGHTA and FQGTGA.

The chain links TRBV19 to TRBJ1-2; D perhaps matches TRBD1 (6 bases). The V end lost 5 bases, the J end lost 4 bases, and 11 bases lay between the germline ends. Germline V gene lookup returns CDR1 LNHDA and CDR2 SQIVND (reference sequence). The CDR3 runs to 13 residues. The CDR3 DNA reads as TGTGCCAGTAGTCCACAGGGCCTCTATGGCTACACCTTC. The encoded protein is CASSPQGLYGYTF. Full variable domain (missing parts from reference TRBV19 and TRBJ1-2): DGGITQSPKYLFRKEGQNVTLSCEQNLNHDAMYWYRQDPGQGLRLIYYSQIVNDFQKGDIAEGYSVSREKKESFPLTVTSAQKNPTAFYLCASSPQGLYGYTFGSGTRLTVV.

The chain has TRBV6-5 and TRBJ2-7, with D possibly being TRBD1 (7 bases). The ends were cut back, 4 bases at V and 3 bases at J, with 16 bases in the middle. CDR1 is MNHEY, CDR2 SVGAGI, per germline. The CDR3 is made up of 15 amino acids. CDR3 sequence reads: CASSSVRDRDYEQYF. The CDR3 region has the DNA TGTGCCAGCAGTTCAGTGCGGGACAGAGACTACGAGCAGTACTTC.

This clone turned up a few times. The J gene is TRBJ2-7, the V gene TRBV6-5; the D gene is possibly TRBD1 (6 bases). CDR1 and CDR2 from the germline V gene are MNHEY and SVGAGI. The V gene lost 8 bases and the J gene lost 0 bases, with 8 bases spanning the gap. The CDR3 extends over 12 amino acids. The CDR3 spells CASEGGSYEQYF. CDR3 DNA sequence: TGTGCCAGCGAAGGGGGCTCCTACGAGCAGTACTTC.